The 20 T cell receptor beta chains presented below share a single source sample, sequenced in a study of shared clonotypes between healthy human individuals. Clones were read by immunoSEQ multiplex PCR, and TCRdb kept only the in-frame ones, dropping some. The table shows 2.5 million or so clones, with 85% to 95% occurring only once. Sequences were obtained from naive CD4+ T cells sorted from blood. Subset reported: CD45RA+ positively selected. Receptors originate from a young man in good health.

The rearrangement joins TRBV6-6 to TRBJ2-1; D gene unclear. This CDR3 has 12 residues. Trimming stripped 2 bases from V and 7 bases from J, with 6 bases between. Germline V gives CDR1 MNHNY, CDR2 SVGAGI (reference sequence). CDR3 in amino acids: CASSYEENEQFF. The CDR3 DNA follows: TGTGCCAGCAGTTACGAGGAGAATGAGCAGTTCTTC.

The chain links TRBV7-9 to TRBJ1-1; 7 bases align to TRBD1. This CDR3 comprises 14 residues. CDR1 and CDR2 (germline): SEHNR, FQNEAQ (reference sequence). Trimming cost V 1 base and J 6 bases; bases outside gene matches: 5. CDR3 sequence (DNA): TGTGCCAGCAGCTTAGACAGGGGTGCGGCTGAAGCTTTCTTT. It is translated as CASSLDRGAAEAFF.

The chain links TRBV6-1 to TRBJ2-7, with 12 positions matching TRBD2. CDR3 length equals 15 residues. The germline CDR1 and CDR2 sequences are MNHNS and SASEGT. V lost 8 bases, J lost 1 base, and 6 bases stayed unmatched. The DNA of the CDR3 is TGTGCCAGCCTGGGACTAGCGGGCCCTTCCTACGAGCAGTACTTC. Protein product: CASLGLAGPSYEQYF.

The chain combines TRBV7-2 with TRBJ1-5, with D uncertain. Germline V CDR1 and CDR2: SGHTA, FQGNSA. Trimming removed 1 base from V and 6 bases from J, with 7 bases in between. The CDR3 runs 13 residues. This CDR3 reads CASSLGTIQPQHF. The CDR3 coding sequence is TGTGCCAGCAGCTTAGGTACGATTCAGCCCCAGCATTTT. Filled out from reference TRBV7-2 and TRBJ1-5, the complete variable domain reads GAGVSQSPSNKVTEKGKDVELRCDPISGHTALYWYRQSLGQGLEFLIYFQGNSAPDKSGLPSDRFSAERTGGSVSTLTIQRTQQEDSAVYLCASSLGTIQPQHFGDGTRLSIL.

The chain couples TRBV10-2 to TRBJ2-7; TRBD1 might be the D (6 bases). CDR3 length: 14 residues. Germline CDR1 is WSHSY and CDR2 is SAAADI. The V and J ends lost 6 bases and 2 bases respectively, with 14 bases between them. The CDR3 sequence is CASRTTGRTYEQYF. CDR3 in DNA: TGCGCCAGCAGGACGACAGGCAGGACCTACGAGCAGTACTTC.

The chain has TRBV11-3 and TRBJ1-1; D unclear. Trimming stripped 1 base from V and 7 bases from J, with 4 bases between. This CDR3 region has 11 residues. CDR1 SGHNT and CDR2 YENEEA come from the germline V gene. The CDR3 DNA sequence: TGTGCCAGCAGCTTAGGTTATGAAGCTTTCTTT. Protein sequence: CASSLGYEAFF. Supplemented by reference TRBV11-3 and TRBJ1-1, the full variable domain reads EAGVVQSPRYKIIEKKQPVAFWCNPISGHNTLYWYLQNLGQGPELLIRYENEEAVDDSQLPKDRFSAERLKGVDSTLKIQPAELGDSAVYLCASSLGYEAFFGQGTRLTVV.

The chain combines TRBV6-6 with TRBJ2-5; D call uncertain. The CDR3 has 14 residues. Germline V gene lookup returns CDR1 MNHNY and CDR2 SVGAGI (reference sequence). With 0 bases removed from V and 4 bases from J, the gap between germline ends came to 9 bases. The DNA of the CDR3 is TGTGCCAGCAGTTACTCGGCAGGTACAGAGACCCAGTACTTC. It encodes CASSYSAGTETQYF.

V and J are TRBV11-3 and TRBJ2-2; D is uncertain. CDR1 and CDR2 from the germline V gene are SGHNT and YENEEA. The germline V and J ends were trimmed by 2 bases and 6 bases, with 7 bases remaining between them. This CDR3 has 13 amino acids. CDR3 in amino acids: CASSLLFAGELFF. CDR3 sequence (DNA): TGTGCCAGCAGCTTACTCTTCGCCGGGGAGCTGTTTTTT.

CDR3 in DNA: TGTGCTTTAAGGCCGGCTAGCGGGCAGGCGGATACGCAGTATTTT. Its translation is CALRPASGQADTQYF. The V call is TRBV10-3, the J call TRBJ2-3, with TRBD2 identical over 8 bases. Germline V gives CDR1 ENHRY, CDR2 SYGVKD. The CDR3 spans 15 residues.

Concerning this clone itself: Other DNA sequences in the sample encode the same CDR3. The chain carries TRBV5-4 and TRBJ1-3; perhaps TRBD1 as D (5 bases). Trimming left V 0 bases short and J 1 base short, with 8 bases between. CDR3 length equals 15 residues. In germline, CDR1 is SGHNT, CDR2 YYREEE (reference sequence). The DNA of the CDR3 is TGTGCCAGCAGCTTGGCCGGGGGGTCTGGAAACACCATATATTTT. Protein: CASSLAGGSGNTIYF.

This clone was detected once. The rearrangement joins TRBV7-2 to TRBJ1-2; D is unresolved. CDR1 SGHTA and CDR2 FQGNSA come from the germline V gene. The V end was cut by 5 bases, the J end by 0 bases, with 10 bases between. CDR3 size: 14 residues. The CDR3 DNA reads TGTGCCAGCAGCCGGGATCGGGCTAACTATGGCTACACCTTC. It specifies CASSRDRANYGYTF.

The V gene is TRBV4-1, the J gene TRBJ1-1, with a possible D match to TRBD1 (6 bases). The length of the CDR3 is 14 residues. CDR1 is MGHRA and CDR2 is YSYEKL in the germline V gene. V dropped 5 bases and J dropped 2 bases, with 12 bases sitting between them. The CDR3: CASSGTDSNTEAFF. The DNA for the CDR3 is TGCGCCAGCAGCGGAACGGACAGTAACACTGAAGCTTTCTTT.

J is TRBJ2-1 and V is TRBV19; 9 nucleotides align to TRBD2. Looked up from germline, CDR1 is LNHDA and CDR2 is SQIVND (reference sequence). The CDR3 sequence is 16 residues long. The junction had 9 bases not matched to a gene; V was cut back by 5 bases and J by 4 bases. This CDR3 reads CASSPVAGDRYNEQFF. DNA of the CDR3: TGTGCCAGTAGTCCGGTAGCGGGAGACCGTTACAATGAGCAGTTCTTC.

The chain carries TRBV27 and TRBJ1-3; D possibly corresponds to TRBD1 (6 bases). Trimming pared 2 bases from V and 2 bases from J, leaving 25 bases between. Germline loops: CDR1 MNHEY, CDR2 SMNVEV (reference sequence). CDR3 size: 20 residues. In DNA, the CDR3 is TGTGCCAGCAGTTTAAGCTCCCCTGGGTTTGGGGGGGCAGCTGGAAACACCATATATTTT. Protein product: CASSLSSPGFGGAAGNTIYF.

V is TRBV5-1 and J is TRBJ1-2; D perhaps matches TRBD1 (5 bases). CDR1 SGHRS and CDR2 YFSETQ come from the germline V gene. The V and J ends lost 3 bases and 8 bases respectively, with 17 bases between them. The CDR3 has 14 residues. The CDR3 reads CASSWGTGEEGYTF. CDR3 DNA: TGCGCCAGCAGCTGGGGGACGGGGGAGGAAGGCTACACCTTC.

About this clone itself: The same CDR3 also results from other DNA sequences found in this sample. The CDR3 sequence is CASSGQGSSYNEQFF. The CDR3 nucleotides are TGTGCCAGTAGCGGACAGGGAAGCTCCTACAATGAGCAGTTCTTC. The chain uses TRBV19 and TRBJ2-1; 8 positions match TRBD1. The ends lost 6 bases at V and 0 bases at J; junction bases unmatched: 4. There are 15 residues in the CDR3. Looked up from germline, CDR1 is LNHDA and CDR2 is SQIVND (reference sequence).

As regards this clone: The sample carries other DNA sequences with the same CDR3. This chain uses TRBV5-1 with TRBJ1-4; unclear D gene. The germline V and J ends were trimmed by 1 base and 0 bases, with 4 bases remaining between them. The germline gives CDR1 SGHRS, CDR2 YFSETQ. CDR3 length: 14 residues. In DNA, the CDR3 is TGCGCCAGCAGCTTGACTGCAACTAATGAAAAACTGTTTTTT. It specifies CASSLTATNEKLFF.

A single count supports this clone. The CDR3 DNA follows: TGTGCCATCATGGTCCAAAGGACAGGGGGCAATGAGCAGTTCTTC. Translation: CAIMVQRTGGNEQFF. The chain recombines TRBV10-3 with TRBJ2-1, with 10 nucleotides matching TRBD1. Trimming at V came to 7 bases and at J to 6 bases, leaving 9 bases not matched to a gene. Looked up from germline, CDR1 is ENHRY and CDR2 is SYGVKD. This CDR3 region has 15 residues.

This sequence joins TRBV7-8 and TRBJ1-2; D is ambiguous. The CDR3 has 14 amino acids. Germline V gene data show CDR1 as SGHVS and CDR2 as FQNEAQ. The V end lost 4 bases, the J end lost 5 bases, and 14 bases lay between the germline ends. For the CDR3, the DNA is TGTGCCAGCAGCTCCGAATGGACTGGATATGGCTACACCTTC. This gives the protein CASSSEWTGYGYTF. Based on the CDR3 plus reference TRBV7-8 and TRBJ1-2, the full variable domain is GAGVSQSPRYKVAKRGQDVALRCDPISGHVSLFWYQQALGQGPEFLTYFQNEAQLDKSGLPSDRFFAERPEGSVSTLKIQRTQQEDSAVYLCASSSEWTGYGYTFGSGTRLTVV.

Points on this clone: The same CDR3 is also encoded by other DNA sequences in this sample. The rearrangement joins TRBV6-6 to TRBJ2-7; 11 bases fit TRBD2. Germline V lookup: CDR1 MNHNY, CDR2 SVGAGI (reference sequence). The CDR3 extends over 15 amino acids. Trimming removed 2 bases from V and 4 bases from J; junction bases left unmatched: 4. CDR3 sequence reads: CASSYGTSGSYEQYF. CDR3 sequence (DNA): TGTGCCAGCAGTTACGGGACTAGCGGTTCGTACGAGCAGTACTTC.